The TCR beta chain described here comes from a study of shared clonotypes between healthy human individuals (dated by TCRdb to the early 2020s). Background on the whole study: The cohort included three men and a couple of women between 18 and 49 years of age. Per donor, three plates each were used for CD4 naive and CD4 memory, two for CD8 naive, and one for CD8 memory. To estimate repertoire size and how much clonotypes are shared between individuals, the study performed deep sequencing of blood TCR repertoires from 4 to 6 healthy adults. Different laboratories and diverse techniques were used to prepare libraries and sequence TCR repertoires, to increase sequencing depth and limit assay-specific biases. Per donor, leukapheresis produced somewhere between about 0.94 and 9 billion PBMCs. The research as a whole found: Sampling was limited to blood, and TCR repertoires in tissue likely differ from TCR repertoires in blood. The small number of donors limited the genetic and exposure-history diversity represented. Compared with non-shared clonotypes, the clonotypes found in all four sorted-subset donors had higher generation probabilities. About 4.5% of naive CD4, roughly 3.5% of naive CD8, approximately 2.2% of memory CD4, and more than 0.35% of memory CD8 clonotypes were shared across a few donors. Larger estimated clonotype richness was generally found for naive subsets than for memory subsets. Rarefaction of sorted-subset datasets indicated incomplete sequencing despite the large sequencing depth. Pairwise subsampling led to the expectation that sequencing depth would affect the degree of clonotype sharing among donors.

For the CD8 naive samples, CD45RO-negative cells were positively selected for CCR7, yielding a CD45RA+CCR7+ population from which TemRA cells were excluded. Donors were healthy HIV-negative adults with no recently reported acute infections or vaccinations. Every donor was a Caucasian adult residing in Nashville, Tennessee, USA. Blood was obtained by leukapheresis, after which PBMCs were separated by Ficoll-Histopaque density gradient centrifugation and cryopreserved in liquid nitrogen vapor phase. Purity and quantity of every magnetically sorted T cell population were checked by analytical flow cytometry. Genomic DNA was isolated from each sorted fraction and quantified by UV absorbance on a Nanodrop 2000c. About this clone: Its cognate antigen has yet to be identified. No base quality information exists; no much larger clone differs at one position.

Using the deep immunoSEQ assay, multiplex PCR amplified TCR CDR3 regions from genomic DNA. Genomic DNA extracted from each cell subset was distributed evenly over all wells of several immunoSEQ 96-well plates, and each plate served as one replicate. For sorted subsets, roughly 200 ng of genomic DNA, equivalent to 25,000 to 35,000 T cell genomes, went into each replicate PCR. The purified libraries were quantified using a Qubit 3.0 fluorometer, sized with a Bioanalyzer 2100, and then quantified again using the KAPA Library Quantification kit. A separate single-read 150-cycle Illumina NextSeq 550 flow cell was used to sequence each immunoSEQ 96-well plate. On the study's bioinformatics: Because only junctional sequences without quality scores were contained in the immunoSEQ output, filtering matching that applied to full-length reads could not be performed. Sequences were annotated with PyIR, a Python wrapper for IgBLAST v1.9, and V/J genes and CDR3 were assigned using IMGT germline references. Any read was removed if the V/J assignment was weak (E-value above 1e-6), the CDR3 was missing, or the read contained stop codons, out-of-frame junctions, or ambiguous translated residues. A V3J clonotype was defined by an identical inferred V gene, J gene, and CDR3 amino acid sequence. To compute the percentage overlap between repertoires, the number of shared unique clonotypes was divided by the size of the smaller repertoire. Repertoire richness was assessed with RTK rarefaction, the Chao1 estimator, and Recon v2.1 estimates of unobserved clonotypes. For all TCRbeta clonotypes obtained by the gDNA method from several donors, generation probabilities were computed with OLGA. TCRdb re-hosts the immuneACCESS table, in-frame sequences only. Its copies lack some clones; in the studies checked, an unresolved V gene accounts for under half of them, and the cause for the rest is not known. From that table come the V and J calls and clone size; the DNA was used to work out D and trimming. Present in this sample are around 580,000 clones, roughly 98% of which were seen just once. The ten biggest clones cover approximately 0.3% of the sample.

The CDR3 has 14 amino acids, counting the end cysteine and phenylalanine. Only the CDR3 DNA is retained, 42 bases long and in frame from the first base. V drops 1 base and J drops 5 bases, leaving 9 bases in between. CDR1 and CDR2, looked up from the germline V gene (reference sequence), are SEHNR and FQNEAQ. The sample consisted of naive CD8+ T cells sorted from blood. In the paper's terms, the cell subset or site label means: CD45RA+CCR7+. The chain is assembled from TRBV7-9 and TRBJ2-1; there is no confident call for the D gene. This TCR derives from a man between 25 and 39 years old in good health. The CDR3: CASSLVRGNNEQFF. The sequence in DNA is TGTGCCAGCAGCTTAGTGCGCGGAAACAATGAGCAGTTCTTC.